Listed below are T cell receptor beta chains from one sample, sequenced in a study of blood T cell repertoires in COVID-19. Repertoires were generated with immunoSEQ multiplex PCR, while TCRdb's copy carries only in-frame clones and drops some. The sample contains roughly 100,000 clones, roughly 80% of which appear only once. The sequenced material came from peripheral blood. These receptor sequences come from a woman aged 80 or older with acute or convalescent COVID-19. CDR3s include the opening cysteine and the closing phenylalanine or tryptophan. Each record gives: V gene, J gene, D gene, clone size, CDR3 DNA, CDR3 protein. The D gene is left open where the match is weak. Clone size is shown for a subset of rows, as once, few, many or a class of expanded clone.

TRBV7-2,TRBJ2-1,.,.,TGTGCCAGCAGCTTAGAGGGAGGGGGCAATGAGCAGTTCTTC,CASSLEGGGNEQFF
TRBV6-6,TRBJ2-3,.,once,TGTGCCAGCAGTTACACAGGCGATACGCAGTATTTT,CASSYTGDTQYF
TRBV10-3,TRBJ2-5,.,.,TGTGCCATCAGCTGGGCCGGAGAGACCCAGTACTTC,CAISWAGETQYF
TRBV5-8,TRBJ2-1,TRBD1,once,TGTGCCAGCAGCCCGCAGACAGGGGTCGGTGAGCAGTTCTTC,CASSPQTGVGEQFF
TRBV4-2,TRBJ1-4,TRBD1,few,TGTGCCAGCAGCCTGGAGGGACAGACTAATGAAAAACTGTTTTTT,CASSLEGQTNEKLFF
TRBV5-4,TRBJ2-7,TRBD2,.,TGTGCCAGCAGCGACGGGGGACTAGGAGGTTACGAGCAGTACTTC,CASSDGGLGGYEQYF
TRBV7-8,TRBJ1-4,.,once,TGTGCCAGCAGCCTTCCGCCGGGGACAACTAATGAAAAACTGTTTTTT,CASSLPPGTTNEKLFF
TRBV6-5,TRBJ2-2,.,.,TGTGCCAGCAGCCTCAGCGTAACGAACACCGGGGAGCTGTTTTTT,CASSLSVTNTGELFF
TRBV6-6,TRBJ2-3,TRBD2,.,TGTGCCAGCAGTCGGCGGAATGGCGGGAGGGATGATCGCACAGATACGCAGTATTTT,CASSRRNGGRDDRTDTQYF
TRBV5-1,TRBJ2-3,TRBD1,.,TGCGCCAGCAGCGTTGACAGGGGAACGCAGTATTTT,CASSVDRGTQYF
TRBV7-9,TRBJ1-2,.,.,TGTGCCAGCAGCTCATCGACAGGAAGCGGTGGCTACACCTTC,CASSSSTGSGGYTF
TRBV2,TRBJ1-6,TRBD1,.,TGTGCCAGCAGTTGGACAGGGGAGAGTTCACCCCTCCACTTT,CASSWTGESSPLHF
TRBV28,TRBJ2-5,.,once,TGTGCCAGCAGGGGGGGTATGGGAGAGACCCAGTACTTC,CASRGGMGETQYF
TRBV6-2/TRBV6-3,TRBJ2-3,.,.,TGTGCCAGCAGTTCCCCCGGGACATCTTTTACAGATACGCAGTATTTT,CASSSPGTSFTDTQYF
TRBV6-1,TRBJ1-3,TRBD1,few,TGTGCCAGCAGTGAATTCGGACAGGGGGCCTGGGGAAACACCATATATTTT,CASSEFGQGAWGNTIYF
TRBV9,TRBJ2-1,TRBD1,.,TGTGCCAGCAGCGTAGATCAGGGGGCCTACAATGAGCAGTTCTTC,CASSVDQGAYNEQFF
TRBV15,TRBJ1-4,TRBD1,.,TGTGCCACCAGCAGGGCTACAGGGGGCAACGAAAAACTGTTTTTT,CATSRATGGNEKLFF
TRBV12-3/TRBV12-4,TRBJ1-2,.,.,TGTGCCAGCAGTTTTCGGGGAGGCCATGGCTACACCTTC,CASSFRGGHGYTF
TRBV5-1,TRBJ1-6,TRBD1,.,TGCGCCAGCAGCTTGGCGGGACAGGGTCGGTCACCCCTCCACTTT,CASSLAGQGRSPLHF
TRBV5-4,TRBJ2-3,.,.,TGTGCCAGCAGCTTGGGGCTAGCGTCAAGCACAGATACGCAGTATTTT,CASSLGLASSTDTQYF
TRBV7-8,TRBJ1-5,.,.,TGTGCCAGCAGCTTAGGCCAGGGAAGTTATCAGCCCCAGCATTTT,CASSLGQGSYQPQHF
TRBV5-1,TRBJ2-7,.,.,TGCGCCAGCAGCTTGGACGGTGACAGGTCCACCATAGGGGAGCAGTACTTC,CASSLDGDRSTIGEQYF
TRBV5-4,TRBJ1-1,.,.,TGTGCCACCTACGCAGGGGCGAACACTGAAGCTTTCTTT,CATYAGANTEAFF
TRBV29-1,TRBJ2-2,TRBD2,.,TGCAGCGTTGAAGGCTTCCCCAAGGTGGGGACTAGTACCACCGGGGAGCTGTTTTTT,CSVEGFPKVGTSTTGELFF
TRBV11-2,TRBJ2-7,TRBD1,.,TGTGCCAGCAGCTTCATAGGACAGGGGGCGTACGAGCAGTACTTC,CASSFIGQGAYEQYF
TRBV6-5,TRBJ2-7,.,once,TGTGCCAGCAGCGGGACAACCTACGAGCAGTACTTC,CASSGTTYEQYF
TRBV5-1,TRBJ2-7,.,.,TGCGCCAGCAGCTCGGCGGGTCTGCTCTCCTACGAGCAGTACTTC,CASSSAGLLSYEQYF
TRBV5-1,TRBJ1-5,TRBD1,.,TGCGCCAGCAGCTCGCAACCGGGACAGGGGACTAATCAGCCCCAGCATTTT,CASSSQPGQGTNQPQHF
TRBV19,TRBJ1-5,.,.,TGTGCCAGTAGTACGGGGGGGCCCCAGCATTTT,CASSTGGPQHF
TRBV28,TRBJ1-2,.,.,TGTGCCAGCAGCTCCAGGGCGGCAGGGCCCTATGGCTACACCTTC,CASSSRAAGPYGYTF
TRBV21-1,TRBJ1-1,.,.,TGTGCCAGCAGCAAGCGGCCCACAGGGGACAACACTGAAGCTTTCTTT,CASSKRPTGDNTEAFF
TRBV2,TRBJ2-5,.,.,TGTGCCAGCAGTGGGGGCTCTCGCCAAGAGACCCAGTACTTC,CASSGGSRQETQYF
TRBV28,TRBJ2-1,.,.,TGTGCCAGCAGTTTAGCGGGATCTTCCTACAATGAGCAGTTCTTC,CASSLAGSSYNEQFF
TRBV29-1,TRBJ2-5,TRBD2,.,TGCAGCGTGACCGGACTAGCGGGAAGGTACCAAGAGACCCAGTACTTC,CSVTGLAGRYQETQYF
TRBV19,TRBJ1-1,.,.,TGTGCCAGTAAGTTGGGGGCCGGAGCTGAAGCTTTCTTT,CASKLGAGAEAFF
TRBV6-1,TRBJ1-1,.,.,TGTGCCAGCAGTTTTCAGGGCCGGGCTGAAGCTTTCTTT,CASSFQGRAEAFF
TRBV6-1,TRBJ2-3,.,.,TGTGCCAGCAGTGGACCTCCGGGACTGAGTTACACAGATACGCAGTATTTT,CASSGPPGLSYTDTQYF